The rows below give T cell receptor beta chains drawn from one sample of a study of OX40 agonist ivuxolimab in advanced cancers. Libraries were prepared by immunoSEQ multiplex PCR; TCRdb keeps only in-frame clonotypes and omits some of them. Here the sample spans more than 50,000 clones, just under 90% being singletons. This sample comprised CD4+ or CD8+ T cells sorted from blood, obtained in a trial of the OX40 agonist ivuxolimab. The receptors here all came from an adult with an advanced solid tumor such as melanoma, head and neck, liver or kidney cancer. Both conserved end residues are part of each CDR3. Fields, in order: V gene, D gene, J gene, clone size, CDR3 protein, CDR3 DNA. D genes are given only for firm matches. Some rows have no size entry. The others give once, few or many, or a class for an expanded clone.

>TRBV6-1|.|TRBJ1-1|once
CASSWGRNTEAFF
TGTGCCAGCAGTTGGGGCAGGAACACTGAAGCTTTCTTT
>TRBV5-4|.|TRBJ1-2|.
CASSYARDYGYTF
TGTGCCAGCAGTTATGCTCGGGACTATGGCTACACCTTC
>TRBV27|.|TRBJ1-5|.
CASSFSGPNQPQHF
TGTGCCAGCAGTTTCTCCGGGCCCAATCAGCCCCAGCATTTT
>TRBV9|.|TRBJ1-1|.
CASSVGGKGTEAFF
TGTGCCAGCAGCGTAGGGGGTAAGGGCACTGAAGCTTTCTTT
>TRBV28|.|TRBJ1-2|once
CASSSPSQGYGYTF
TGTGCCAGCAGTTCCCCATCCCAGGGCTATGGCTACACCTTC
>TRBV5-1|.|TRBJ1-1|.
CASSPVELNTEAFF
TGCGCCAGCAGCCCCGTTGAGTTGAACACTGAAGCTTTCTTT
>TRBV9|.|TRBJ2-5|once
CASSVESMDAPSPRDGQETQYF
TGTGCCAGCAGCGTAGAATCAATGGACGCCCCTTCCCCTCGGGACGGACAAGAGACCCAGTACTTC
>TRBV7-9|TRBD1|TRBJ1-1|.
CASSQTGGSSTEAFF
TGTGCCAGCAGCCAGACAGGGGGATCGAGCACTGAAGCTTTCTTT
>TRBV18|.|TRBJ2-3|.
CASSRQRSTDTQYF
TGTGCCAGCTCTCGTCAGCGAAGCACAGATACGCAGTATTTT
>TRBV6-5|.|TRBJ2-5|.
CASSYTSTLQETQYF
TGTGCCAGCAGTTACACTAGCACCCTACAAGAGACCCAGTACTTC
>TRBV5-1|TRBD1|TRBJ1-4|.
CASSTGDREKLFF
TGCGCCAGCTCCACAGGGGACCGTGAAAAACTGTTTTTT
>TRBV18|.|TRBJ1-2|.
CASSPPGQTYEGYTF
TGTGCCAGCTCACCACCTGGACAGACCTATGAGGGCTACACCTTC
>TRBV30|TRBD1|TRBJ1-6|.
CACTGTGGSPLHF
TGTGCCTGTACCGGGACAGGGGGTTCACCCCTCCACTTT
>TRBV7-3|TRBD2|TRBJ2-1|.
CASSNGLAGNEQFF
TGTGCCAGCAGCAACGGACTAGCGGGCAATGAGCAGTTCTTC
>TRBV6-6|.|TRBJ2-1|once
CASSYGADEQFF
TGTGCCAGCAGTTACGGGGCGGACGAGCAGTTCTTC
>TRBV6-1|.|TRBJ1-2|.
CASRADLYGYTF
TGTGCCAGCAGGGCCGATCTCTATGGCTACACCTTC
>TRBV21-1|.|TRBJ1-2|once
CASSNPRDRVHGYTF
TGTGCCAGCAGCAATCCCCGAGACAGGGTCCATGGCTACACCTTC
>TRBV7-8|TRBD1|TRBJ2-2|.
CASGLDRAGELFF
TGTGCCAGCGGCCTGGACAGGGCCGGGGAGCTGTTTTTT
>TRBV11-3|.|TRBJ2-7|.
CASSLGPTYEQYF
TGTGCCAGCAGCTTAGGCCCAACCTACGAGCAGTACTTC
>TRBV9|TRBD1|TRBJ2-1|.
CASSEFDRGSYNEQFF
TGTGCCAGCAGCGAGTTTGACAGGGGATCCTACAATGAGCAGTTCTTC
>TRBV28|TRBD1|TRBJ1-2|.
CASGQGGYGYTF
TGTGCCAGTGGACAGGGGGGGTATGGCTACACCTTC
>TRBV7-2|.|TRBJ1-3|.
CASSQAGGGQGNTIYF
TGTGCCAGCAGCCAGGCGGGGGGCGGTCAGGGAAACACCATATATTTT
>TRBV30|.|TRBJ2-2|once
CAWTKGGLGELFF
TGTGCCTGGACGAAGGGGGGCCTCGGGGAGCTGTTTTTT
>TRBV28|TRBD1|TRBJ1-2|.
CASSTSRTGDYGYTF
TGTGCCAGCAGTACCTCTAGGACAGGGGACTATGGCTACACCTTC
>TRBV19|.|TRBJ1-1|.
CASSVDNSYTEAFF
TGTGCCAGTAGCGTTGACAACTCGTACACTGAAGCTTTCTTT
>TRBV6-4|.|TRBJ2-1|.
CASSGDPSSYNEQFF
TGTGCCAGCAGTGGAGATCCGAGCTCCTACAATGAGCAGTTCTTC
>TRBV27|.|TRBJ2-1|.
CASSRATGRGNEQFF
TGTGCCAGCAGTCGAGCCACAGGTCGGGGGAATGAGCAGTTCTTC
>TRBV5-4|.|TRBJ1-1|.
CASSPRGGRTTEAFF
TGTGCCAGCAGCCCCCGTGGAGGGAGGACCACTGAAGCTTTCTTT
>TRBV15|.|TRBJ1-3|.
CATSREGGVGNTIYF
TGTGCCACCAGCAGAGAGGGAGGAGTCGGAAACACCATATATTTT
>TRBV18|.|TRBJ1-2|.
CASSPGRRNYGYTF
TGTGCCAGCTCACCAGGCAGACGTAACTATGGCTACACCTTC
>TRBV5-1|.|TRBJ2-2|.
CASSLQGGNTGELFF
TGCGCCAGCAGCTTACAGGGCGGTAACACCGGGGAGCTGTTTTTT
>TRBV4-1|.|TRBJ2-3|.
CASSHDVSGRTDTQYF
TGCGCCAGCAGCCACGACGTAAGCGGGCGCACAGATACGCAGTATTTT
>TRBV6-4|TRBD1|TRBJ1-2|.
CASSDSGQGARGYTF
TGTGCCAGCAGTGACTCTGGACAGGGGGCTAGGGGCTACACCTTC
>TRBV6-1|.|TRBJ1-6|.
CASSVREYNSPLHF
TGTGCCAGCAGTGTCAGGGAATATAATTCACCCCTCCACTTT
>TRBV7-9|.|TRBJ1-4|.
CASSGTGVGGEKLFF
TGTGCCAGCAGCGGGACCGGGGTTGGGGGCGAAAAACTGTTTTTT
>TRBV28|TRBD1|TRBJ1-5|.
CASSGQGGNQPQHF
TGTGCCAGCAGTGGACAGGGTGGCAATCAGCCCCAGCATTTT
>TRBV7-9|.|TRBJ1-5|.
CASSPRGNGNQPQHF
TGTGCCAGCAGCCCTAGGGGGAACGGCAATCAGCCCCAGCATTTT
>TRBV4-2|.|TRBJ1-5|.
CASSQVDGERQPQHF
TGTGCCAGCAGCCAAGTGGACGGTGAGAGACAGCCCCAGCATTTT
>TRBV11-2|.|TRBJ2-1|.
CASSLSWTMGFNEQFF
TGTGCCAGCAGCTTAAGTTGGACCATGGGCTTCAATGAGCAGTTCTTC
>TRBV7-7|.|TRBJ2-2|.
CASSPSEHTGELFF
TGTGCTAGCAGCCCGTCAGAGCACACCGGGGAGCTGTTTTTT
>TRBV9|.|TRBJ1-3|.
CASSVGTSGNTIYF
TGTGCCAGCAGCGTAGGGACCTCTGGAAACACCATATATTTT
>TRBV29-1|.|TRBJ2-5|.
CSANLQGETQYF
TGCAGCGCAAATTTACAGGGAGAGACCCAGTACTTC
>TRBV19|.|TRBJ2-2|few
CATFDRYPNTGELFF
TGTGCCACCTTCGACAGGTATCCGAACACCGGGGAGCTGTTTTTT